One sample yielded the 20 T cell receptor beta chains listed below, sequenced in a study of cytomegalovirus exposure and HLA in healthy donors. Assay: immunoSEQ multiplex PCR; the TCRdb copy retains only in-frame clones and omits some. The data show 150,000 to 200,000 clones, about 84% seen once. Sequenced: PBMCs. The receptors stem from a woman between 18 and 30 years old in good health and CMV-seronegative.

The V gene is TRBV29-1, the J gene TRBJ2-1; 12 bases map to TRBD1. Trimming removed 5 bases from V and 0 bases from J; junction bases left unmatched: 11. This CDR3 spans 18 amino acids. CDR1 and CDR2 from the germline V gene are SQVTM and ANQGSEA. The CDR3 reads CSVLTGTGGRSSYNEQFF. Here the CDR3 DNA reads TGCAGCGTTTTAACCGGGACAGGGGGCCGTAGCTCCTACAATGAGCAGTTCTTC.

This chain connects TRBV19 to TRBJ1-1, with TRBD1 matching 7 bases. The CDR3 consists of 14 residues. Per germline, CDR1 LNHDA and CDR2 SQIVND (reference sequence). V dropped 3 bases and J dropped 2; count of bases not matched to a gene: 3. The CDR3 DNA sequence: TGTGCCAGTAGTATCAGGGGGATTAACACTGAAGCTTTCTTT. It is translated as CASSIRGINTEAFF.

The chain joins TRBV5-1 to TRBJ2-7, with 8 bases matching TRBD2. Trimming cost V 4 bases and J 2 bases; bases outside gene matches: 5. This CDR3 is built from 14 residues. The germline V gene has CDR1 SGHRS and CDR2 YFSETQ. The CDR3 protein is CASSTGLAPYEQYF. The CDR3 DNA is TGCGCCAGCAGCACAGGACTAGCACCCTACGAGCAGTACTTC.

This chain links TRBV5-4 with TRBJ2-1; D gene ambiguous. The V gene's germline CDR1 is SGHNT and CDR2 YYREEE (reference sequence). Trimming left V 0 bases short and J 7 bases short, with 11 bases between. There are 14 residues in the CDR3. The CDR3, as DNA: TGTGCCAGCAGCTTGGTAATGGCCGGGAATGAGCAGTTCTTC. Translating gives CASSLVMAGNEQFF.

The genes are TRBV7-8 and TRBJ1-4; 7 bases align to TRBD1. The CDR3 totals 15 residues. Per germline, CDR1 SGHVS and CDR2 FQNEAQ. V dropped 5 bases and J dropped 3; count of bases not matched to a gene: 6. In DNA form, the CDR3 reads TGTGCCAGCAGCCCGGACAGGATTTCTAATGAAAAACTGTTTTTT. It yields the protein CASSPDRISNEKLFF. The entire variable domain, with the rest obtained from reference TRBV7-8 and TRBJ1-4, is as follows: GAGVSQSPRYKVAKRGQDVALRCDPISGHVSLFWYQQALGQGPEFLTYFQNEAQLDKSGLPSDRFFAERPEGSVSTLKIQRTQQEDSAVYLCASSPDRISNEKLFFGSGTQLSVL.

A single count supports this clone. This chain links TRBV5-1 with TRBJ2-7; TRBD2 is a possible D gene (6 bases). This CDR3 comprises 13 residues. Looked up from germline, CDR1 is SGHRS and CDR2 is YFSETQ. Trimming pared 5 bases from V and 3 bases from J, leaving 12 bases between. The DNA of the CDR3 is TGCGCCAGCAGAGGAGGGCAGGGCTACGAGCAGTACTTC. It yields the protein CASRGGQGYEQYF.

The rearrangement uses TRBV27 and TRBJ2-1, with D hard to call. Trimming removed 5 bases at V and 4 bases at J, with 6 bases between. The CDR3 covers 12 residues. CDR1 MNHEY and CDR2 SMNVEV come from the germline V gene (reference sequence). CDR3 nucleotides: TGTGCCAGCAGTCCGACATACAATGAGCAGTTCTTC. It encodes CASSPTYNEQFF.

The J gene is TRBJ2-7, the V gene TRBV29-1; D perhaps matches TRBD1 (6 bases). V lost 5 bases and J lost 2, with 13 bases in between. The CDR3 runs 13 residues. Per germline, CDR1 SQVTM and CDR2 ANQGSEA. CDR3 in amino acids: CSVRDTPTYEQYF. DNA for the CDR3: TGCAGCGTTAGGGACACACCGACCTACGAGCAGTACTTC.

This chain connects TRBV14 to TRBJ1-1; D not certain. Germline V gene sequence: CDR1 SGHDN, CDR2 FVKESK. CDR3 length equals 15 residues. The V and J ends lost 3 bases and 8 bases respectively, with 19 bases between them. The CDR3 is CASSQLLYPRSEAFF. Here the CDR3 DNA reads TGTGCCAGCAGCCAGCTGCTCTATCCTCGGTCCGAAGCTTTCTTT.

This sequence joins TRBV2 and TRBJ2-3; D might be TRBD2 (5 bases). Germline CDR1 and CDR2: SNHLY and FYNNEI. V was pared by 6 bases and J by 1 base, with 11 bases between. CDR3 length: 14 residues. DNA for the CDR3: TGTGCCAGCAGCCAAGGGAGAGGCACAGATACGCAGTATTTT. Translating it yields CASSQGRGTDTQYF.

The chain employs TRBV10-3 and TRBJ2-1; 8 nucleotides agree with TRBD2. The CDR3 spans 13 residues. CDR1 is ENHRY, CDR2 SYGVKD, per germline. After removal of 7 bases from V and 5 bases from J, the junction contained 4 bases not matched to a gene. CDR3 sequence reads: CAIMSSGDNEQFF. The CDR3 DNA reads TGTGCCATCATGAGTAGCGGGGACAATGAGCAGTTCTTC.

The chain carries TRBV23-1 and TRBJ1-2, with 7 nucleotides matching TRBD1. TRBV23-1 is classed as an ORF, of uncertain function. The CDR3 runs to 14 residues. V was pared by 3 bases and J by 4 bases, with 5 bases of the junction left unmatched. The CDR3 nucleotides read TGCGCCAGCAGTCAGATTGACAGGGCCTATGGCTACACCTTC. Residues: CASSQIDRAYGYTF.

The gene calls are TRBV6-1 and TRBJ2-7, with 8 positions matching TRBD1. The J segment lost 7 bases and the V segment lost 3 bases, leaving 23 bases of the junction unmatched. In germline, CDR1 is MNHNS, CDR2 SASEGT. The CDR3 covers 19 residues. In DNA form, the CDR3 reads TGTGCCAGCAGTGACGGCAGGGGGCGGCTTATTGGGGACGGAGTGGAGCAGTACTTC. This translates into CASSDGRGRLIGDGVEQYF.

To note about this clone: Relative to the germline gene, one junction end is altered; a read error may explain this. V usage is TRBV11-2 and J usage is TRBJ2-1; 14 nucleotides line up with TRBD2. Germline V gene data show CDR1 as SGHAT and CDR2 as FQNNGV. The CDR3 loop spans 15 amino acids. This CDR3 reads CASSLDGTSGRGRFF. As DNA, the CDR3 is TGTGCCAGCAGCCTAGACGGGACTAGCGGGAGAGGGCGGTTCTTC.

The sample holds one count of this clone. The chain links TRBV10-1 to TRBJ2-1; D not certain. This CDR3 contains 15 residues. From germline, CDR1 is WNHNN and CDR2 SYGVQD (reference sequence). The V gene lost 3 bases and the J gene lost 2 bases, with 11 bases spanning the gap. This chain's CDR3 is CASSDGVNPYNEQFF. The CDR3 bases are TGCGCCAGCAGTGACGGTGTTAACCCCTACAATGAGCAGTTCTTC.

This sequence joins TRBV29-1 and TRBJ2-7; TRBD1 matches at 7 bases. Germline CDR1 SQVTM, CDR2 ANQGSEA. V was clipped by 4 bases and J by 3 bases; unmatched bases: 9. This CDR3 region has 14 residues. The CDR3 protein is CSVGNRGGVYEQYF. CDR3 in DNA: TGCAGCGTTGGGAACAGGGGCGGCGTCTACGAGCAGTACTTC.

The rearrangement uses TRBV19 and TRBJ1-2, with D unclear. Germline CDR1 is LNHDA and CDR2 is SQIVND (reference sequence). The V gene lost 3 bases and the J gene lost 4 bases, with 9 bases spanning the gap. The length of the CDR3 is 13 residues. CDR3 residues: CASSIATVYGYTF. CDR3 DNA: TGTGCCAGTAGTATCGCTACAGTCTATGGCTACACCTTC.

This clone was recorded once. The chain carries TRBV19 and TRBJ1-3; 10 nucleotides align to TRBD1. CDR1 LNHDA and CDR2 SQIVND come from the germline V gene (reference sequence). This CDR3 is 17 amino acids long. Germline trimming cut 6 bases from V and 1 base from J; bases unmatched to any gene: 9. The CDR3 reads CASRRTGGIRSGNTIYF. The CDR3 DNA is TGTGCCAGTAGGAGGACAGGGGGAATTCGGTCTGGAAACACCATATATTTT.

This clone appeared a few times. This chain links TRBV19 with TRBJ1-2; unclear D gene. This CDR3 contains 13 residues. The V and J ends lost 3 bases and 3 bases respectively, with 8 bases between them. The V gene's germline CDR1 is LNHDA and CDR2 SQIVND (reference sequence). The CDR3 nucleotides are TGTGCCAGTAGTATTCGGGGAGACTATGGCTACACCTTC. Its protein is CASSIRGDYGYTF.

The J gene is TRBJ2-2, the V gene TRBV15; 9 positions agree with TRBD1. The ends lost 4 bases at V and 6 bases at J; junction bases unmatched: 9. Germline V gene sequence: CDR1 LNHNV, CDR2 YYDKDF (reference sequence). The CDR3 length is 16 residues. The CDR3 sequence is CATSTSPGQGSGELFF. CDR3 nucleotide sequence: TGTGCCACCAGCACAAGCCCGGGACAGGGTTCCGGGGAGCTGTTTTTT.